This T cell receptor beta chain was recorded in a study of read filtering for tumor transcriptome and immune sequencing. Study in general: Among patients, 17 to 20 were male and more than 12 female, aged about 45 to 80 (mean about 69). Transcriptome libraries were built from DNase-treated RNA.

Molecular barcoded adaptors covering alpha/delta and beta/gamma chains were used on around 400 ng RNA. Each CDR3 protein gets one entry after TCRdb re-called the reads with MiXCR. The sample contains almost 40,000 distinct CDR3 sequences, 13% to 15% of which appear only once. Overall study results and limits: Compared with RNA-seq, IR-seq gave much higher clonotype depth and reliability.

The V gene lost 7 bases and the J gene lost 3 bases, with 19 bases spanning the gap. Germline V gives CDR1 LNHDA, CDR2 SQIVND (reference sequence). The CDR3 runs to 16 residues. This clonotype was recorded many times. Antigen specificity is unknown. The origin of this receptor is a donor aged 40 or older with multiple myeloma. This chain connects TRBV19 to TRBJ2-4; D tentatively reads TRBD1 or TRBD2 (5 bases each). The sequenced sample consisted of a population of CD138-negative cells sorted from bone marrow. CDR3 coding DNA: TGTGCCAGTACTACTTGGGGGTTGTCCGGCAAAAACATTCAGTACTTC. Its protein product is CASTTWGLSGKNIQYF. The variable domain in full, completed from reference TRBV19 and TRBJ2-4, reads DGGITQSPKYLFRKEGQNVTLSCEQNLNHDAMYWYRQDPGQGLRLIYYSQIVNDFQKGDIAEGYSVSREKKESFPLTVTSAQKNPTAFYLCASTTWGLSGKNIQYFGAGTRLSVL.